This TCR beta chain is drawn from a study of blood T cells in healthy people across ages. General study findings and limits: Diversity estimates from one million T cells were considered underestimates. Any changes in expanded clonotypes were possibly confounded, as donor CMV status remained unknown. Getting older went along with TCR beta diversity per million T cells dropping roughly linearly.

Germline V gene data show CDR1 as DFQATT and CDR2 as SNEGSKA (reference sequence). Trimming pared 3 bases from V and 4 bases from J, leaving 19 bases between. The CDR3 extends over 16 amino acids. As concerns this clonotype: The target antigen is unknown.

A J-beta primer mix and a sample-barcoded 5' primer were used in a second PCR of about 7 to 11 cycles. TCRdb reprocessed the 5' RACE reads with MiXCR, giving one entry per CDR3 protein. Among around 1,000,000 distinct CDR3 sequences listed, about 23% were seen once. This sample was also put to use in a study of T cells of mothers and their children. That source adds: Each child contributed around 3 million TCR beta CDR3 reads, while each mother contributed over 8 million.

Sequences were obtained from blood. The chain links TRBV20-1 to TRBJ2-1; D gene uncertain. This TCR derives from a girl aged 2-10 years in good health. The CDR3 DNA reads as TGCAGTGCTAGGGATCTGGCCTTATACGAGTACAATGAGCAGTTCTTC. Translation: CSARDLALYEYNEQFF.